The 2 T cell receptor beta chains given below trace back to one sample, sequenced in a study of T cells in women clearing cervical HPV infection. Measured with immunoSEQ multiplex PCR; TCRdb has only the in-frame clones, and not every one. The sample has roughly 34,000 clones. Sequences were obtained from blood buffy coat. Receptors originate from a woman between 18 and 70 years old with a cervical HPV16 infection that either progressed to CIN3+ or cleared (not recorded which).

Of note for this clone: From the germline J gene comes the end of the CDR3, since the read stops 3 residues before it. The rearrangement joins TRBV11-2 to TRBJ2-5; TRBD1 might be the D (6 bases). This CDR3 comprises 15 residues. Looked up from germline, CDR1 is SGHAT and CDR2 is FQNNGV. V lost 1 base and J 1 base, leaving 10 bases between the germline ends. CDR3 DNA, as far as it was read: TGTGCCAGCAGCTTAGGAGGGGACACCCAAGAGACC. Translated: CASSLGGDTQET. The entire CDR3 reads CASSLGGDTQETQYF.

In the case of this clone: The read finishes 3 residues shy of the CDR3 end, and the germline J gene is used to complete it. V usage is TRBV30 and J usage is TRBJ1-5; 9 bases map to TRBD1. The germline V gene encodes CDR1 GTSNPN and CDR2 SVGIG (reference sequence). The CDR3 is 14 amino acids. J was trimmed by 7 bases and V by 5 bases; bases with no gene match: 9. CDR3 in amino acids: CAWGRDRVSQPQHF. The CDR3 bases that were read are TGTGCCTGGGGCCGGGACAGGGTCTCCCAGCCC.